This T cell receptor beta chain is drawn from a study of beta chain features in type 1 diabetes (dated by TCRdb to between 2017 and 2018). Context from the whole study: Mean age, gender distribution, total cell number and subset yield did not differ between patients and healthy donors. Regulatory and stem cell-like memory subsets were obtained from only 8 patients and roughly eight healthy donors, while naive and central memory subsets were obtained from all 30 or so donors. The study compared TCRB repertoires of sorted circulating CD4+ T cell subsets between recently diagnosed type 1 diabetes patients and matched healthy donors. Across all samples, almost 110 million sorted cells were examined, and cell number per subset correlated strongly with RNA yield.

The entire isolated RNA was reverse transcribed using the High Capacity cDNA Reverse Transcription Kit, and thus expressed TCRB transcripts were sequenced. Deep immunoSEQ sequencing was applied to naive, central memory and regulatory T cell samples, giving an average of approximately 3.8 million total reads per sample. Sorted cells were lysed in RLT buffer and RNA was extracted with DNase-treated RNeasy Micro or Mini kits, depending on cell number. To prevent cross-contamination, each cell subset was processed individually, whereas patient and healthy donor samples were processed jointly. Using the immunoSEQ multiplex PCR, TCRB sequences were amplified from cDNA into 87-bp fragments spanning the CDR3 region. Sequencing of the amplicons was done on the Illumina HiSeq platform. In the source study's methods: Synthetic template baselines were used to correct PCR bias computationally, reads within Hamming distance 2 were collapsed together, and singletons that could not be merged were discarded. Reads were aligned to IMGT to assign V, D and J genes, CDR3 length, and insertions or deletions at six rearrangement sites. Within each subset, clonotype counts were normalized to sorted cell number, and only after that were true diversity and Gini coefficients computed with the tcR R package. The overlap coefficient, calculated on TCRB nucleotide sequences, was used to measure repertoire sharing. This immuneACCESS table, as held by TCRdb, lists in-frame sequences with V and J called but not all clones. Of the missing ones, under half trace to an unresolved V gene in checked studies; the others have no known cause. V and J calls and clone size are copied from that table; D and trimming were computed from the DNA. Present in this sample are under 200,000 clones, about 9.1% of which were seen just once. Under 2.5% of the sample is taken by the ten largest.

Each donor gave one peripheral blood draw, roughly 120 mL on average, collected into heparinised tubes. A BD FACSAria II and a panel including CD45RO, CCR7, CD25, CD127, CD95 and CD27 were used to sort naive, central memory, regulatory and stem cell-like memory CD4+ T cells. All sorted populations exceeded 95% purity. PBMCs were separated immediately by Lymphoprep density gradient centrifugation and were stained directly, without being cultured. Samples were stained and sorted in pairs, with one healthy donor and one patient per experiment, so that batch effects were minimized. The paper's findings and limits, for the study overall: Because the HLA sub-analyses included only small numbers of individuals, any influence of HLA type on TCRB rearrangement was left unresolved. The naive, central memory and regulatory TCRB repertoires appeared to resemble one another more closely among patients than among healthy donors. Type 1 diabetes patients showed a moderate but significant shortening of TCRB CDR3 length in all four CD4+ subsets. At VDJ recombination sites, type 1 diabetes patients had fewer insertions and more deleted nucleotides, which implies abnormalities in thymic rearrangement. Shorter templates might be favored by PCR, yet because patient and control samples were amplified and corrected together, any such skew would affect both groups equally. Sequencing cDNA rather than genomic DNA could over-represent highly expressing activated cells, although activation and CD3 levels did not differ between groups.

This clone was seen a handful of times. Its antigen remains undetermined. The junction and the germline gene differ at one end; a read error may be behind it. The CDR3 goes from the cysteine to the phenylalanine over 11 residues. Only the CDR3 DNA is retained, 33 bases long and in frame from the first base. CDR1 DFQATT and CDR2 SNEGSKA are derived from the germline V gene (reference sequence). The sample comprised central memory CD4+ T cells from blood. The source is a woman between 18 and 30 years old in good health. Recombination linked TRBV20-1 to TRBJ1-4; 8 bases in the junction line up with TRBD1. For the CDR3, the sequence is CSAFPAGQAIF. The bases read TGCAGTGCTTTCCCCGCGGGACAGGCAATTTTT.